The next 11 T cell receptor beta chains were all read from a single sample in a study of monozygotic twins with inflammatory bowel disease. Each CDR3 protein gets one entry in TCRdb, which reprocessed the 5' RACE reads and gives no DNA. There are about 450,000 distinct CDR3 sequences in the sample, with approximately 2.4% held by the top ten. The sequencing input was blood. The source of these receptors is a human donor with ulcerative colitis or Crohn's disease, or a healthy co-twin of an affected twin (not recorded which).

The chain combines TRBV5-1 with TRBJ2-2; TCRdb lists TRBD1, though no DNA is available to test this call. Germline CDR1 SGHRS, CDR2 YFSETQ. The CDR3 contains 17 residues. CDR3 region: CASSPTPGQTNTGELFF.

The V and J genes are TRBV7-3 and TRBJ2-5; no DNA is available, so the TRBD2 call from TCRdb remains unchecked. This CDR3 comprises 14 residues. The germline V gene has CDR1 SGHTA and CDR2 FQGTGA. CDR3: CASSARTSGGPQYF.

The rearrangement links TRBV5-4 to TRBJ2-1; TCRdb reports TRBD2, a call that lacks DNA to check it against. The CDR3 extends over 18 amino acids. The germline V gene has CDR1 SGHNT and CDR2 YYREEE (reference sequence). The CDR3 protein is CASSLALRGGESYNEQFF.

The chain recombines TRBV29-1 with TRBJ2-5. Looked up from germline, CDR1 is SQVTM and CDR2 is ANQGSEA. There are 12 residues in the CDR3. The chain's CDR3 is CSVVTSQETQYF. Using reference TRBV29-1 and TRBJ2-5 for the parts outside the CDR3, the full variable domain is SAVISQKPSRDICQRGTSLTIQCQVDSQVTMMFWYRQQPGQSLTLIATANQGSEATYESGFVIDKFPISRPNLTFSTLTVSNMSPEDSSIYLCSVVTSQETQYFGPGTRLLVL.

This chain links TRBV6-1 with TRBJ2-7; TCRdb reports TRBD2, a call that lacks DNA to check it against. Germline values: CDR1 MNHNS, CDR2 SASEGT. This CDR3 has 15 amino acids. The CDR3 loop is CASSAGLADPYEQYF.

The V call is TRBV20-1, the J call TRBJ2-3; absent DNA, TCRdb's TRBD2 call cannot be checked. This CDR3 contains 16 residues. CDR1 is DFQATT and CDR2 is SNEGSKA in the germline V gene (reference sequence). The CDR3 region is CSARSPGTTGTDTQYF.

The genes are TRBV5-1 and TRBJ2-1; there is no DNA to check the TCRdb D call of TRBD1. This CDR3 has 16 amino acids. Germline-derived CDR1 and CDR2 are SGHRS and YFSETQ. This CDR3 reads CASSLDGQGIYNEQFF.

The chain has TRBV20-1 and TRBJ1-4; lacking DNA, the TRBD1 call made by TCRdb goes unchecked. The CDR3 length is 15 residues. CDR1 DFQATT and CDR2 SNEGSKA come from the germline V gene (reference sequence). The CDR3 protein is CSARDRLAGNEKLFF.

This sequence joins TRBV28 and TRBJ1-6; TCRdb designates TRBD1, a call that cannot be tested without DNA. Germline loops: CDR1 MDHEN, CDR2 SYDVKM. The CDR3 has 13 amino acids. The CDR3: CASRGGKGSPLHF.

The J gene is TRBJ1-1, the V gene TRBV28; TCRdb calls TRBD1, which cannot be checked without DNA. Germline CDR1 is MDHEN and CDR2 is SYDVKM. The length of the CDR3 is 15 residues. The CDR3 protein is CASSLFVRANTEAFF.

CDR3 protein: CSARTLSGNIQYF. The chain employs TRBV20-1 and TRBJ2-4. Germline V lookup: CDR1 DFQATT, CDR2 SNEGSKA (reference sequence). CDR3 size: 13 residues.